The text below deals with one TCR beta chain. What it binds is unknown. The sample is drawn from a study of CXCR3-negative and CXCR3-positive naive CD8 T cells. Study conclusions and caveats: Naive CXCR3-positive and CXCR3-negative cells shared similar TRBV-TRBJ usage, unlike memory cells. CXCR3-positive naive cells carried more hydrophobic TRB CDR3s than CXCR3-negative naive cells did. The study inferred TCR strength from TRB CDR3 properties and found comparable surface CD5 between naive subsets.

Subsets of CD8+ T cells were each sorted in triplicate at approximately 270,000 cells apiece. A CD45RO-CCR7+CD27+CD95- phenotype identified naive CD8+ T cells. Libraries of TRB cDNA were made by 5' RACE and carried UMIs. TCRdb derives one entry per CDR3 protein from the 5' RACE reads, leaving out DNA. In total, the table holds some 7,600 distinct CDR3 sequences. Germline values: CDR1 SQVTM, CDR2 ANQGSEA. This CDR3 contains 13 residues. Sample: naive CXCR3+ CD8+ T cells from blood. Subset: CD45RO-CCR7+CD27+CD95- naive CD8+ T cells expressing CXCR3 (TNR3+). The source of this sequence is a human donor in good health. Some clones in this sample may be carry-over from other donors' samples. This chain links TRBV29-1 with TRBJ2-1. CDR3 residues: CSAAGVSYNEQFF.